The 18 T cell receptor beta chains given below trace back to one sample, sequenced in a study of blood T cell repertoires in COVID-19. Only in-frame clones appear in the TCRdb table, and some are missing; sequencing was by immunoSEQ multiplex PCR. The table shows some 150,000 clones, with approximately 88% occurring only once. The specimen sequenced was peripheral blood. The receptors were gathered from a woman in her sixties or seventies who had recovered from COVID-19.

The chain links TRBV6-1 to TRBJ1-1; D not resolved. The CDR3 has 13 residues. The germline V gene has CDR1 MNHNS and CDR2 SASEGT. Trimming took 3 bases from V and 1 from J, leaving 6 bases between them. The chain's CDR3 is CASSDSQNTEAFF. CDR3 nucleotides: TGTGCCAGCAGTGATAGCCAGAACACTGAAGCTTTCTTT.

The CDR3 bases are TGTGCCAGCAGCCCGGACAGGGGGTTAGGTGGGGTTTATCAGCCCCAGCATTTT. This gives the protein CASSPDRGLGGVYQPQHF. The rearrangement joins TRBV28 to TRBJ1-5; 10 nucleotides agree with TRBD1. This CDR3 is 18 amino acids long. V shed 6 bases and J 5 bases; nucleotides not matched to a gene: 16. From germline, CDR1 is MDHEN and CDR2 SYDVKM.

V usage is TRBV4-2 and J usage is TRBJ1-2; 7 bases align to TRBD1. The J segment lost 4 bases and the V segment lost 1 base, leaving 9 bases of the junction unmatched. The germline V gene has CDR1 LGHNA and CDR2 YNFKEQ. CDR3 length: 16 residues. Here the CDR3 reads CASSQGSTGEIYGYTF. CDR3 bases: TGTGCCAGCAGCCAAGGGTCCACAGGGGAAATCTATGGCTACACCTTC.

V gene TRBV19 combines with J gene TRBJ2-5, with 11 bases aligning to TRBD2. The CDR3 has 19 residues. CDR1 is LNHDA, CDR2 SQIVND, per germline (reference sequence). J lost 1 base, V lost 4 bases, and 14 bases had no gene match. The CDR3 coding sequence is TGTGCCAGTAGTAAATTGTCCTTAGCGGGGGGGACGCCCCAAGAGACCCAGTACTTC. Protein: CASSKLSLAGGTPQETQYF.

V usage is TRBV3-1 (or the pseudogene TRBV3-2) and J usage is TRBJ2-5; 13 nucleotides align to TRBD2. Germline V gene data show CDR1 as LGHDT and CDR2 as YNNKEL (reference sequence). Trimming cost V 5 bases and J 4 bases; bases outside gene matches: 4. The CDR3 contains 15 residues. The CDR3 region is CASSNGLAGAETQYF. CDR3 sequence (DNA): TGTGCCAGCAGCAACGGACTAGCGGGGGCAGAGACCCAGTACTTC.

This clone was counted a few times. The rearrangement uses TRBV19 and TRBJ1-2, with 9 positions matching TRBD1. The CDR3 extends over 13 amino acids. The germline V gene encodes CDR1 LNHDA and CDR2 SQIVND (reference sequence). The J segment lost 7 bases and the V segment lost 3 bases, leaving 3 bases of the junction unmatched. The CDR3 here is CASSITGGSGYTF. CDR3 nucleotides: TGTGCCAGTAGTATCACAGGGGGCAGTGGCTACACCTTC.

The V gene is TRBV7-9, the J gene TRBJ2-3; maybe TRBD2 (5 bases). Per the germline V gene, CDR1 is SEHNR and CDR2 is FQNEAQ (reference sequence). There are 13 residues in the CDR3. Trimming left V 5 bases short and J 5 bases short, with 11 bases between. The CDR3 DNA reads TGTGCCAGCAGCACCCCAGGAGGAGATACGCAGTATTTT. Residues: CASSTPGGDTQYF.

The rearrangement links TRBV14 to TRBJ2-7; 10 positions agree with TRBD2. The CDR3 contains 15 residues. Germline V gene lookup returns CDR1 SGHDN and CDR2 FVKESK. Trimming at V came to 4 bases and at J to 6 bases, leaving 9 bases not matched to a gene. The CDR3 coding sequence is TGTGCCAGCAGCCCTAGCGGGGGTGGCTGGGGCGAGCAGTACTTC. This translates into CASSPSGGGWGEQYF.

The V gene is TRBV2, the J gene TRBJ2-2; weak D call: TRBD1 (6 bases). The CDR3 is made up of 14 amino acids. In germline, CDR1 is SNHLY, CDR2 FYNNEI. V lost 7 bases, J lost 3 bases, and 12 bases lay in between. The CDR3 sequence: CASIRDIYTGELFF. DNA for the CDR3: TGTGCCAGCATCCGGGACATCTACACCGGGGAGCTGTTTTTT. The full variable domain, with the rest looked up from reference TRBV2 and TRBJ2-2, is EPEVTQTPSHQVTQMGQEVILRCVPISNHLYFYWYRQILGQKVEFLVSFYNNEISEKSEIFDDQFSVERPDGSNFTLKIRSTKLEDSAMYFCASIRDIYTGELFFGEGSRLTVL.

The rearrangement uses TRBV6-2 or TRBV6-3 and TRBJ2-1; maybe TRBD1 (6 bases). The CDR3 runs 15 residues. Germline CDR1 and CDR2: MNHEY and SVGEGT. V gave up 5 bases and J gave up 6 bases, with 17 bases separating them. As DNA, the CDR3 is TGTGCCAGCAGTCTTACCCCGGGACAATTCAATGAGCAGTTCTTC. Protein product: CASSLTPGQFNEQFF.

This clone was found once. V and J are TRBV13 and TRBJ2-2, with a possible D match to TRBD1 (6 bases). V was clipped by 5 bases and J by 1 base, with 17 bases between them. Germline values: CDR1 PRHDT, CDR2 FYEKMQ (reference sequence). CDR3 size: 17 residues. For the CDR3, the DNA is TGTGCCAGCAGCCACCCGGGATGGGGACAGAACACCGGGGAGCTGTTTTTT. Translation gives CASSHPGWGQNTGELFF.

This clone was observed a single time. J is TRBJ1-2 and V is TRBV9; 9 bases line up with TRBD1. J lost 8 bases, V lost 4 bases, and 9 bases had no gene match. CDR1 SGDLS and CDR2 YYNGEE come from the germline V gene. CDR3 length: 14 amino acids. CDR3 sequence: CASSPQQGAVGYTF. CDR3 bases: TGTGCCAGCAGCCCACAACAGGGGGCAGTAGGCTACACCTTC.

The V gene is TRBV5-1, the J gene TRBJ1-4, with TRBD1 matching 9 bases. This CDR3 has 15 residues. CDR1 and CDR2 from the germline V gene are SGHRS and YFSETQ. Trimming removed 2 bases from V and 6 bases from J; junction bases left unmatched: 5. CDR3 bases: TGCGCCAGCAGCTTCTCAGGGGACAGGGATGAAAAACTGTTTTTT. As protein: CASSFSGDRDEKLFF.

This chain links TRBV27 with TRBJ1-5; no clear D gene. The CDR3 spans 15 residues. The germline V and J ends were trimmed by 6 bases and 0 bases, with 12 bases remaining between them. Per the germline V gene, CDR1 is MNHEY and CDR2 is SMNVEV (reference sequence). The CDR3, as DNA: TGTGCCAGCAGCCCGACACGATATAGCAATCAGCCCCAGCATTTT. Translation: CASSPTRYSNQPQHF.

This chain connects TRBV15 to TRBJ2-5; the match to TRBD1 covers 7 bases. Germline assignment: CDR1 LNHNV and CDR2 YYDKDF (reference sequence). The CDR3 loop spans 16 amino acids. V lost 6 bases to trimming and J lost 5 bases; unmatched junction nucleotides: 15. CDR3 DNA: TGTGCCACCAGAGAGGGGGCCGTGGGGGTTAGCGAGACCCAGTACTTC. Translating it yields CATREGAVGVSETQYF.

The chain links TRBV28 to TRBJ1-6; D may be TRBD1 (6 bases). Trimming pared 6 bases from V and 8 bases from J, leaving 17 bases between. The CDR3 totals 15 residues. Germline values: CDR1 MDHEN, CDR2 SYDVKM. The CDR3 protein is CASSRWGGQYSPLHF. The CDR3 region has the DNA TGTGCCAGCAGCCGCTGGGGGGGGCAATATTCACCCCTCCACTTT.

The chain recombines TRBV9 with TRBJ2-2; possible D gene TRBD1, 6 bases. V lost 1 base and J lost 2, with 12 bases in between. Germline CDR1 and CDR2: SGDLS and YYNGEE. The CDR3 loop spans 16 amino acids. The CDR3 DNA sequence: TGTGCCAGCAGCGTAATGGACAGCCGAAACACCGGGGAGCTGTTTTTT. It specifies CASSVMDSRNTGELFF.

This chain's CDR3 is CSASGQSPTGELFF. DNA of the CDR3: TGCAGTGCTAGTGGCCAAAGCCCCACCGGGGAGCTGTTTTTT. The chain uses TRBV20-1 and TRBJ2-2, with D unclear. This CDR3 comprises 14 residues. Germline V CDR1 and CDR2: DFQATT, SNEGSKA (reference sequence). The V end was cut by 3 bases, the J end by 4 bases, with 12 bases between.